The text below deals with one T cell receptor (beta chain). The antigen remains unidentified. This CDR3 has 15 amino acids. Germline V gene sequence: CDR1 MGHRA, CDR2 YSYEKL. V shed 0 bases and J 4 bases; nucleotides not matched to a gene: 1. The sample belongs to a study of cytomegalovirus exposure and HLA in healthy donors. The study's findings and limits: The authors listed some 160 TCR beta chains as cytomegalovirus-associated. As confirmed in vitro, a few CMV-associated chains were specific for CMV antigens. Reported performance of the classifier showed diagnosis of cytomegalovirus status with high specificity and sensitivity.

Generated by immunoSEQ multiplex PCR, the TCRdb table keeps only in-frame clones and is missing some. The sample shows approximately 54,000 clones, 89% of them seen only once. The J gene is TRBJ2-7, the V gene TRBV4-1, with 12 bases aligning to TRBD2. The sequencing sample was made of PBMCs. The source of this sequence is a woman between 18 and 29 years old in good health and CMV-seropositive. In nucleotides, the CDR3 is TGCGCCAGCAGCCAAGAAACTAGCGGGGGGTACGAGCAGTACTTC. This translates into CASSQETSGGYEQYF.